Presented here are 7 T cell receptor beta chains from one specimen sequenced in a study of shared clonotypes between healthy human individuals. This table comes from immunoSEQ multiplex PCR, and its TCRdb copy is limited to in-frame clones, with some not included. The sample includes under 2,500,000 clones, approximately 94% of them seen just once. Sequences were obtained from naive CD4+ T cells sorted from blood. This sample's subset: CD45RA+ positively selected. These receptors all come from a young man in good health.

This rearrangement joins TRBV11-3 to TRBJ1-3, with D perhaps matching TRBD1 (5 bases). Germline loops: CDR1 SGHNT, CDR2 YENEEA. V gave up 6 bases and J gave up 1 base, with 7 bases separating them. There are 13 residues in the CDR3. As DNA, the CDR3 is TGTGCCAGCAGTAGGGGTTCTGGAAACACCATATATTTT. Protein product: CASSRGSGNTIYF. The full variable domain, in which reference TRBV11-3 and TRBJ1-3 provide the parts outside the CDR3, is EAGVVQSPRYKIIEKKQPVAFWCNPISGHNTLYWYLQNLGQGPELLIRYENEEAVDDSQLPKDRFSAERLKGVDSTLKIQPAELGDSAVYLCASSRGSGNTIYFGEGSWLTVV.

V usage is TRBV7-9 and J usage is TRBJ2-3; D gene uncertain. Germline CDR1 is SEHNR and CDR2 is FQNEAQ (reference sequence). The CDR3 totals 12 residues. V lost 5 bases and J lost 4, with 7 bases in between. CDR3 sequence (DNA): TGTGCCAGCAGCCCCCCGCCAGATACGCAGTATTTT. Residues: CASSPPPDTQYF.

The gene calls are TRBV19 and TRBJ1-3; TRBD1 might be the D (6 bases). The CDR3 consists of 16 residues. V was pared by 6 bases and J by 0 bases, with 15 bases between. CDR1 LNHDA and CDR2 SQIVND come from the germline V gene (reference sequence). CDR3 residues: CASSWGAPYSGNTIYF. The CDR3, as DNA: TGTGCCAGTAGCTGGGGGGCACCTTACTCTGGAAACACCATATATTTT. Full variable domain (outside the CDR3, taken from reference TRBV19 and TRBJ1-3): DGGITQSPKYLFRKEGQNVTLSCEQNLNHDAMYWYRQDPGQGLRLIYYSQIVNDFQKGDIAEGYSVSREKKESFPLTVTSAQKNPTAFYLCASSWGAPYSGNTIYFGEGSWLTVV.

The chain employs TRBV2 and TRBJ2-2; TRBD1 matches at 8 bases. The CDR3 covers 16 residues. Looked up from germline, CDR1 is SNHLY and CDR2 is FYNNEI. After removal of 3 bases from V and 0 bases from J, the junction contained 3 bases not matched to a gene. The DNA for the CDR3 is TGTGCCAGCAGTGAGGGGACAGGAGCGAACACCGGGGAGCTGTTTTTT. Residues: CASSEGTGANTGELFF.

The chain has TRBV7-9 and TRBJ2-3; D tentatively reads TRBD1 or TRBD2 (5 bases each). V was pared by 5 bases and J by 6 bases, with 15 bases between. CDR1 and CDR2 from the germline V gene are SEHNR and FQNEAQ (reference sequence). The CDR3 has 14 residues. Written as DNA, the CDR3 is TGTGCCAGCAGCCCGGGACCACCACAGGATACGCAGTATTTT. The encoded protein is CASSPGPPQDTQYF.

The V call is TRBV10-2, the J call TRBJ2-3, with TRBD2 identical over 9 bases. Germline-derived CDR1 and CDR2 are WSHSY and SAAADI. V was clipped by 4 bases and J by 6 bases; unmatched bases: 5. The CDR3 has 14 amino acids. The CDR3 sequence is CASSVQAGGDTQYF. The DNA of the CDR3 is TGCGCCAGCAGTGTCCAAGCGGGAGGTGATACGCAGTATTTT.

The CDR3 nucleotides are TGTGCCAGCTCACGCTCCCCGGGACAGGGCAATGAGCAGTTCTTC. Protein sequence: CASSRSPGQGNEQFF. The rearrangement joins TRBV18 to TRBJ2-1, with 9 bases fitting TRBD1. The V gene's germline CDR1 is KGHSH and CDR2 LQKENI. V shed 4 bases, J shed 6 bases, and the junction held 7 bases outside the gene matches. The CDR3 extends over 15 amino acids. Supplemented by reference TRBV18 and TRBJ2-1, the full variable domain reads NAGVMQNPRHLVRRRGQEARLRCSPMKGHSHVYWYRQLPEEGLKFMVYLQKENIIDESGMPKERFSAEFPKEGPSILRIQQVVRGDSAAYFCASSRSPGQGNEQFFGPGTRLTVL.